This T cell receptor beta chain derives from a study of shared clonotypes between healthy human individuals. The study, taken as a whole, reports: Naive subsets, compared against memory subsets, generally had larger estimated richness values. It was observed that 4% to 6% of naive CD4 clonotypes were shared across several donors.

Generated by immunoSEQ multiplex PCR, the TCRdb table keeps only in-frame clones and is missing some. Of about 580,000 clones listed, more than 95% are singletons. The CDR3 length is 14 residues. V lost 4 bases and J lost 6; bases outside the gene matches: 8. From germline, CDR1 is SGDLS and CDR2 YYNGEE. As concerns this clone: Its antigen remains unknown.

It was CD45RO-negative cells, positively selected for CCR7, that made up naive CD8 cells, with terminally differentiated effector memory CD45RA+ cells excluded. This clonotype was obtained from a man under 40 in good health. V gene TRBV9 combines with J gene TRBJ2-3, with 7 nucleotides matching TRBD2. The sequenced sample consisted of naive CD8+ T cells sorted from blood. In nucleotides, the CDR3 is TGTGCCAGCAGCCATCGGACTAGGGTGGATACGCAGTATTTT. Amino acids: CASSHRTRVDTQYF.